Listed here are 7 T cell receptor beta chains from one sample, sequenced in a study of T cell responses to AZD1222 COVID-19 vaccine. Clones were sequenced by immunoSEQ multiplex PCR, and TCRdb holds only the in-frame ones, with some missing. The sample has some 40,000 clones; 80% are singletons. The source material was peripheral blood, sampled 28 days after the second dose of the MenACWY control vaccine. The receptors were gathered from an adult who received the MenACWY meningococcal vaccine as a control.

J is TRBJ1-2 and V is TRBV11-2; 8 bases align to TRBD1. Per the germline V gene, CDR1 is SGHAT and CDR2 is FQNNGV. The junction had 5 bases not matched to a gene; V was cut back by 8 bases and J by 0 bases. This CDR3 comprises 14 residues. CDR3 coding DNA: TGTGCCAGCTCCCAACAGGGGGCTAACTATGGCTACACCTTC. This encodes CASSQQGANYGYTF.

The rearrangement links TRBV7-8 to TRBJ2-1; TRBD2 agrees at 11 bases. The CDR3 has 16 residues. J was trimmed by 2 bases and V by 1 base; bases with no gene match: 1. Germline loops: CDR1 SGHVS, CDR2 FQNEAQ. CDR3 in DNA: TGTGCCAGCAGCTTAGTTAGCGGGAGGGCCTACAATGAGCAGTTCTTC. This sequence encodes CASSLVSGRAYNEQFF.

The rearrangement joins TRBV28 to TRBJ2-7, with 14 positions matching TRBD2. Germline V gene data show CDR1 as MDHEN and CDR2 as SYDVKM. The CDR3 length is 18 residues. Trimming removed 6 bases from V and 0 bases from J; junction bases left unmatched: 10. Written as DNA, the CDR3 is TGTGCCAGCAGCAGGGGGGGACTAGCGGGAGCCCACTCCTACGAGCAGTACTTC. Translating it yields CASSRGGLAGAHSYEQYF.

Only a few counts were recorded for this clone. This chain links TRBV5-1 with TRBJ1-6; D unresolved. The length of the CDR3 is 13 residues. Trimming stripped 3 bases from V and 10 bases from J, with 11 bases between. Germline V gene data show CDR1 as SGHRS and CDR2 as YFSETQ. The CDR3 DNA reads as TGCGCCAGCAGCTGGGTCGAGGGCTCACCCCTCCACTTT. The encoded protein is CASSWVEGSPLHF.

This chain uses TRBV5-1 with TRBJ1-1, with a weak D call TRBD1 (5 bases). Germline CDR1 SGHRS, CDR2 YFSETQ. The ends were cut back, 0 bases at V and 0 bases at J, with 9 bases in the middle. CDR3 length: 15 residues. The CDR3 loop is CASSLDGGVNTEAFF. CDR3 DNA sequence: TGCGCCAGCAGCTTGGACGGGGGAGTGAACACTGAAGCTTTCTTT. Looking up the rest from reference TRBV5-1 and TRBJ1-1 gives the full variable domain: KAGVTQTPRYLIKTRGQQVTLSCSPISGHRSVSWYQQTPGQGLQFLFEYFSETQRNKGNFPGRFSGRQFSNSRSEMNVSTLELGDSALYLCASSLDGGVNTEAFFGQGTRLTVV.

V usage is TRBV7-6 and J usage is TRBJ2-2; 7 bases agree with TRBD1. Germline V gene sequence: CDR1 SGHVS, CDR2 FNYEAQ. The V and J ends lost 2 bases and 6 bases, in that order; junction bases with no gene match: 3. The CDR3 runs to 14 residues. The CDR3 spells CASSLITGAGELFF. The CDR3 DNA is TGTGCCAGCAGCTTAATTACAGGGGCCGGGGAGCTGTTTTTT.

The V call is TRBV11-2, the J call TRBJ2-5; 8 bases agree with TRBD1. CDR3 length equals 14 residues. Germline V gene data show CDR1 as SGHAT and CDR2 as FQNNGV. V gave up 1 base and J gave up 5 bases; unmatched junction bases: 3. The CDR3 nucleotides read TGTGCCAGCAGCTTAGGACGACAGGGGGAGACCCAGTACTTC. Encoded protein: CASSLGRQGETQYF.